The present entry profiles one T cell receptor (beta chain) with its context. The source of the sample is a study of human T cells and chemical hapten exposure. At the level of the study: Across the whole study, which lasted approximately 5.5 months, patients were given diphenylcyclopropenone on the scalp once a week.

Stated time point: pre-sensitization, week 0. The treatment is: therapeutic diphenylcyclopropenone sensitization with weekly scalp DPC. RNA extraction used unfractionated whole blood as the source of total RNA. This CDR3 is built from 16 residues. CDR1 SGHRS and CDR2 YFSETQ come from the germline V gene. Trimming removed 4 bases at V and 5 bases at J, with 20 bases between. TCRdb reprocessed the RACE reads via MiXCR and lists one record per CDR3 protein. Seen here are roughly 260,000 distinct CDR3 sequences, approximately 8.6% observed once, and the top ten hold over 2%. The origin of this receptor is a woman aged 40-49 years with alopecia areata. Some clones in this sample may be carry-over from other donors' samples. J is TRBJ2-3 and V is TRBV5-1; TRBD2 might be the D (5 bases). The starting material was whole blood, obtained in connection with sensitization to the hapten diphenylcyclopropenone (DPC). The CDR3 bases are TGCGCCAGCAGCCCCGGCGCGGGTTCCCCAGGAGATACGCAGTATTTT. This sequence encodes CASSPGAGSPGDTQYF.